A selection of T cell receptor beta chains follows, all from one sample in a study of OX40 agonist ivuxolimab in advanced cancers. Some clones are missing from TCRdb's copy, which holds only in-frame ones; the method was immunoSEQ multiplex PCR. The sample lists roughly 70,000 clones; approximately 86% were seen once. The sequencing here drew on CD4+ or CD8+ T cells sorted from blood, taken in a trial of the OX40 agonist ivuxolimab. These receptors were collected from an adult with an advanced solid tumor such as melanoma, head and neck, liver or kidney cancer. Each CDR3 is given with its conserved first and last residue. A D gene is named only where the DNA matches it firmly. Size tells how often a clone was seen (once, few, many) or the class of an expanded clone, and some rows leave it out.

d_gene	v_gene	abundance	len	j_gene	CDR3aa	CDR3nt
TRBD1	TRBV6-6	once	14	TRBJ2-7	CASSYYTGGYEQYF	TGTGCCAGCAGTTACTATACAGGGGGCTACGAGCAGTACTTC
NA	TRBV7-8	NA	18	TRBJ2-2	CASSLLVLVMGTTGELFF	TGTGCCAGCAGCTTATTAGTCTTGGTCATGGGGACCACCGGGGAGCTGTTTTTT
NA	TRBV5-1	NA	15	TRBJ1-1	CASSPGGGPNTEAFF	TGCGCCAGCAGCCCGGGCGGGGGACCGAACACTGAAGCTTTCTTT
NA	TRBV19	NA	14	TRBJ1-2	CASTPQDGNYGYTF	TGTGCCAGTACCCCTCAGGACGGAAACTATGGCTACACCTTC
NA	TRBV7-2	once	14	TRBJ2-5	CASSRGPGAETQYF	TGTGCCAGCAGCCGCGGCCCAGGGGCAGAGACCCAGTACTTC
NA	TRBV29-1	NA	13	TRBJ2-5	CSVGSGRKETQYF	TGCAGCGTTGGGTCAGGGAGAAAAGAGACCCAGTACTTC
NA	TRBV5-1	NA	15	TRBJ2-5	CASSLFPEYQETQYF	TGCGCCAGCAGCTTGTTTCCAGAGTACCAAGAGACCCAGTACTTC
NA	TRBV5-1	few	12	TRBJ2-2	CASRDSTGELFF	TGCGCCAGCAGGGATAGCACCGGGGAGCTGTTTTTT
NA	TRBV7-9	NA	14	TRBJ2-1	CASSVDGHSVEQFF	TGTGCCAGCAGCGTGGATGGACATTCTGTTGAGCAGTTCTTC
TRBD2	TRBV10-1	NA	16	TRBJ2-2	CASSTSGGVNTGELFF	TGCGCCAGCAGCACTTCGGGAGGAGTGAACACCGGGGAGCTGTTTTTT
NA	TRBV11-2	few	14	TRBJ1-5	CASSLAGSNQPQHF	TGTGCCAGCAGCTTAGCGGGCAGCAATCAGCCCCAGCATTTT
TRBD1	TRBV5-8	NA	14	TRBJ2-7	CASRVGQGPVEQYF	TGTGCCAGCAGGGTAGGACAGGGTCCGGTCGAGCAGTACTTC
NA	TRBV4-1	NA	14	TRBJ2-5	CASSQKRGSETQYF	TGCGCCAGCAGCCAAAAGAGGGGTAGCGAGACCCAGTACTTC
NA	TRBV20-1	NA	11	TRBJ2-7	CSANTGFEQYF	TGCAGTGCTAATACAGGGTTCGAGCAGTACTTC
NA	TRBV15	once	12	TRBJ1-1	CATSRGGAEAFF	TGTGCCACCAGCAGGGGGGGGGCTGAAGCTTTCTTT
NA	TRBV27	NA	12	TRBJ1-2	CASSDFNYGYTF	TGTGCCAGCAGCGATTTTAACTATGGCTACACCTTC
NA	TRBV6-5	once	13	TRBJ1-1	CATTTAVGTEAFF	TGTGCCACCACGACGGCCGTTGGGACTGAAGCTTTCTTT
NA	TRBV19	NA	14	TRBJ2-5	CASSIGHLQETQYF	TGTGCCAGTAGTATAGGCCACCTCCAAGAGACCCAGTACTTC
NA	TRBV28	medium-sized	12	TRBJ2-7	CASTGPGGEQYF	TGTGCCAGTACCGGGCCCGGGGGCGAGCAGTACTTC
NA	TRBV19	NA	13	TRBJ1-3	CASNRGSGNTIYF	TGTGCCAGTAACCGTGGCTCTGGAAACACCATATATTTT
TRBD1	TRBV4-3	once	14	TRBJ2-7	CASSQDRFSYEQYF	TGCGCCAGCAGCCAGGACAGGTTCTCCTACGAGCAGTACTTC
NA	TRBV5-1	NA	13	TRBJ1-2	CASSLDRFYGYTF	TGCGCCAGCAGCTTGGACAGGTTCTATGGCTACACCTTC
NA	TRBV7-3	once	16	TRBJ2-2	CASSTGPSGNTGELFF	TGTGCCAGCAGTACAGGGCCCAGTGGAAACACCGGGGAGCTGTTTTTT
TRBD1	TRBV10-3	NA	16	TRBJ2-3	CASSRGTDNGADTQYF	TGTGCCTCCTCTAGGGGGACAGATAATGGTGCCGATACGCAGTATTTT
NA	TRBV11-3	NA	15	TRBJ2-1	CASSLEGRLNNEQFF	TGTGCCAGCAGCCTGGAGGGGAGATTAAACAATGAGCAGTTCTTC
TRBD1	TRBV5-5	NA	15	TRBJ2-7	CASSLEDRGTYEQYF	TGTGCCAGCAGCTTGGAGGACAGGGGTACCTACGAGCAGTACTTC
NA	TRBV7-9	NA	13	TRBJ2-1	CASRTFGENEQFF	TGTGCCAGCAGAACCTTCGGGGAAAATGAGCAGTTCTTC
NA	TRBV5-6	NA	14	TRBJ1-2	CASSPSGTPRGYTF	TGTGCCAGCAGCCCCTCCGGGACCCCACGGGGCTACACCTTC
TRBD1	TRBV19	few	13	TRBJ1-1	CASRWTGQTEAFF	TGTGCCAGTAGATGGACAGGGCAAACTGAAGCTTTCTTT
TRBD2	TRBV7-3	once	15	TRBJ2-7	CASSPFLADLHGQYF	TGTGCCAGCAGCCCTTTCCTAGCGGATTTGCACGGGCAGTACTTC
NA	TRBV28	NA	12	TRBJ1-1	CASSLGWAEAFF	TGTGCCAGCAGCCTTGGATGGGCTGAAGCTTTCTTT
TRBD1	TRBV19	NA	14	TRBJ1-4	CASRRQGQNEKLFF	TGTGCCAGTAGACGACAGGGGCAGAATGAAAAACTGTTTTTT
TRBD2	TRBV10-3	NA	16	TRBJ2-1	CATIPRLAGDMDEQFF	TGTGCCACCATTCCGAGACTAGCGGGAGACATGGATGAGCAGTTCTTC
NA	TRBV6-5	NA	13	TRBJ2-2	CASGRENTGELFF	TGTGCCAGCGGAAGAGAGAACACCGGGGAGCTGTTTTTT
NA	TRBV19	NA	14	TRBJ1-5	CASSIGGVGQPQHF	TGTGCCAGTAGTATAGGCGGGGTCGGACAGCCCCAGCATTTT
TRBD1	TRBV18	NA	15	TRBJ1-2	CASSPPGGTVYGYTF	TGTGCCAGCTCACCACCCGGAGGGACAGTCTATGGCTACACCTTC
NA	TRBV7-9	NA	14	TRBJ2-3	CASNGPGLTDTQYF	TGTGCCAGCAACGGCCCGGGACTTACAGATACGCAGTATTTT
TRBD1	TRBV2	NA	16	TRBJ2-7	CASSDPRTGGTGEQYF	TGTGCCAGCAGTGATCCTCGGACAGGGGGAACCGGCGAGCAGTACTTC
NA	TRBV6-5	once	14	TRBJ2-1	CASSGGGGKFRQFF	TGTGCCAGCAGTGGAGGGGGGGGCAAATTTAGGCAGTTCTTC
TRBD2	TRBV5-1	NA	15	TRBJ2-1	CASSLASGTYNEQFF	TGCGCCAGCAGCTTGGCTAGCGGGACCTACAATGAGCAGTTCTTC
TRBD2	TRBV6-5	NA	14	TRBJ2-7	CASKATSGSYEQYF	TGTGCCAGCAAGGCGACTAGCGGGAGCTACGAGCAGTACTTC
TRBD2	TRBV18	NA	16	TRBJ2-3	CASSPRTSGIVDTQYF	TGTGCCAGCTCACCAAGGACTAGCGGGATTGTAGATACGCAGTATTTT
TRBD2	TRBV5-6	once	15	TRBJ2-1	CASSPGLAGLYEQFF	TGTGCCAGCAGTCCCGGACTAGCGGGACTCTATGAGCAGTTCTTC
TRBD1	TRBV28	NA	14	TRBJ1-2	CASSTLTTGYGYTF	TGTGCCAGCAGTACGCTGACGACAGGGTATGGCTACACCTTC
NA	TRBV28	NA	12	TRBJ1-1	CASSLGSTATFF	TGTGCCAGCAGCCTCGGGTCCACGGCGACTTTCTTT
NA	TRBV4-3	NA	15	TRBJ1-4	CASSQELREHEKLFF	TGCGCCAGCAGCCAAGAGTTACGGGAGCACGAAAAACTGTTTTTT
TRBD1	TRBV2	NA	15	TRBJ1-2	CASRATGTGGGGYTF	TGTGCCAGCAGGGCGACCGGGACAGGGGGCGGAGGCTACACCTTC
NA	TRBV28	NA	12	TRBJ2-5	CASSLLGGTQYF	TGTGCCAGCAGTTTATTAGGGGGGACCCAGTACTTC
NA	TRBV28	NA	13	TRBJ2-1	CASNPGGTGEQFF	TGTGCCAGCAATCCTGGGGGGACTGGGGAGCAGTTCTTC
NA	TRBV2	few	14	TRBJ1-5	CASSEAAEYQPQHF	TGTGCCAGCAGTGAAGCGGCGGAGTATCAGCCCCAGCATTTT
TRBD2	TRBV13	NA	17	TRBJ2-7	CASSERTGGQSTYEQYF	TGTGCCAGCAGCGAACGGACGGGGGGTCAAAGCACCTACGAGCAGTACTTC
NA	TRBV18	once	17	TRBJ1-5	CASSPQEGANSNQPQHF	TGTGCCAGCTCACCACAAGAAGGGGCTAATAGCAATCAGCCCCAGCATTTT
TRBD1	TRBV18	NA	16	TRBJ1-1	CASSATTGVLGTEAFF	TGTGCCAGCTCGGCAACGACAGGGGTTTTGGGCACTGAAGCTTTCTTT
NA	TRBV5-6	NA	17	TRBJ2-2	CASSLYTSGWNTGELFF	TGTGCCAGCAGCTTGTACACGTCGGGATGGAACACCGGGGAGCTGTTTTTT